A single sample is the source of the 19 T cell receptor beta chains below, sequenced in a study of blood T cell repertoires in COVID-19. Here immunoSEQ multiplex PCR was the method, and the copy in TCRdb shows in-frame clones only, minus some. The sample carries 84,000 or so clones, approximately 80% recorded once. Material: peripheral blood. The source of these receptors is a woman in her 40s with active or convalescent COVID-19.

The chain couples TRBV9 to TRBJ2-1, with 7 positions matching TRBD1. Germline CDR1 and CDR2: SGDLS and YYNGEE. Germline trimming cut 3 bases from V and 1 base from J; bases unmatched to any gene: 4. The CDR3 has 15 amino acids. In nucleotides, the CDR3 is TGTGCCAGCAGCGCCACAGGGGCGTCCTACAATGAGCAGTTCTTC. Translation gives CASSATGASYNEQFF. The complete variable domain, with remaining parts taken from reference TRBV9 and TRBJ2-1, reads DSGVTQTPKHLITATGQRVTLRCSPRSGDLSVYWYQQSLDQGLQFLIQYYNGEERAKGNILERFSAQQFPDLHSELNLSSLELGDSALYFCASSATGASYNEQFFGPGTRLTVL.

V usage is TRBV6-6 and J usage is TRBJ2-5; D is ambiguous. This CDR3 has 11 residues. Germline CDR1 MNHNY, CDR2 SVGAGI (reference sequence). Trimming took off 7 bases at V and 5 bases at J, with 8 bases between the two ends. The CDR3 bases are TGTGCCAGCACCCTCGGGGAGACCCAGTACTTC. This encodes CASTLGETQYF.

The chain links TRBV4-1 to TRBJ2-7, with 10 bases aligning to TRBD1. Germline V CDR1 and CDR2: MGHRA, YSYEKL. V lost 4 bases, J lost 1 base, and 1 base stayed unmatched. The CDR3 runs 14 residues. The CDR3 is CASSLGQGSYEQYF. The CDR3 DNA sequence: TGCGCCAGCAGCCTGGGACAGGGGTCCTACGAGCAGTACTTC.

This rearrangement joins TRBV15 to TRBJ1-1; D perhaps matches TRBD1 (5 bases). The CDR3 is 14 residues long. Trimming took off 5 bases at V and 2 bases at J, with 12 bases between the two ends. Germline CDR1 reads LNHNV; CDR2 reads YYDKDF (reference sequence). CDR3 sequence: CATSFGQDNTEAFF. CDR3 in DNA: TGTGCCACCAGCTTCGGACAAGATAACACTGAAGCTTTCTTT.

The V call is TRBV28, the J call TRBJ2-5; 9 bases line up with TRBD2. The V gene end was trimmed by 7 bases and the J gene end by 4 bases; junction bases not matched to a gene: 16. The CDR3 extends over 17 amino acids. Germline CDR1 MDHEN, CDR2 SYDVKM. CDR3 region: CASIGLSGGPVLETQYF. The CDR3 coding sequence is TGTGCCAGCATTGGTCTAAGCGGGGGGCCGGTATTAGAGACCCAGTACTTC.

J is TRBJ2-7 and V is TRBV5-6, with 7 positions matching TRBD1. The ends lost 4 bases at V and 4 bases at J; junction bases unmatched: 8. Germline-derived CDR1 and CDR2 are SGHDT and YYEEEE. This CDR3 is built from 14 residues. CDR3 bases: TGTGCCAGCAGCACCCTGGACAGGCGGTACGAGCAGTACTTC. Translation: CASSTLDRRYEQYF.

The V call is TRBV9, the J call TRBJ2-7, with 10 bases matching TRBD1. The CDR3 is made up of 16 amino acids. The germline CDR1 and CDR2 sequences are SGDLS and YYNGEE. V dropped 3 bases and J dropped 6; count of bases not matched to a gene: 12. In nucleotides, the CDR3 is TGTGCCAGCAGCGCCCAAACCGGGACAGGGGCCAGCGAGCAGTACTTC. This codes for CASSAQTGTGASEQYF. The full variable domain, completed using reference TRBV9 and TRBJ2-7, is DSGVTQTPKHLITATGQRVTLRCSPRSGDLSVYWYQQSLDQGLQFLIQYYNGEERAKGNILERFSAQQFPDLHSELNLSSLELGDSALYFCASSAQTGTGASEQYFGPGTRLTVT.

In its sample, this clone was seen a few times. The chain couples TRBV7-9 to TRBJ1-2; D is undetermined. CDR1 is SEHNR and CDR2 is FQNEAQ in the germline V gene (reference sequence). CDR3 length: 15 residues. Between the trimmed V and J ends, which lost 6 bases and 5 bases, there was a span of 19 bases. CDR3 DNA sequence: TGTGCCAGCAGGTCGGACTCGGCCTTCCTATATGGCTACACCTTC. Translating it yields CASRSDSAFLYGYTF.

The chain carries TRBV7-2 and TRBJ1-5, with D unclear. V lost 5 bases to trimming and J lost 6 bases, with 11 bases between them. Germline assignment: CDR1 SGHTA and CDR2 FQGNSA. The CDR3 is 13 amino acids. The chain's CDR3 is CASSRTHSQPQHF. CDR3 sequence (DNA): TGTGCCAGCAGCCGCACCCACTCTCAGCCCCAGCATTTT. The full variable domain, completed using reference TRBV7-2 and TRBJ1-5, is GAGVSQSPSNKVTEKGKDVELRCDPISGHTALYWYRQSLGQGLEFLIYFQGNSAPDKSGLPSDRFSAERTGGSVSTLTIQRTQQEDSAVYLCASSRTHSQPQHFGDGTRLSIL.

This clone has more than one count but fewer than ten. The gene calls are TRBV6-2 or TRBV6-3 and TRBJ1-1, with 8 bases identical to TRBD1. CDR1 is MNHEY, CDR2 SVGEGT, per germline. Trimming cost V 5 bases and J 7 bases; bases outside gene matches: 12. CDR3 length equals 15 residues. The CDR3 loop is CASSTTGDGFGEAFF. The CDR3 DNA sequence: TGTGCCAGCAGTACGACAGGGGACGGGTTTGGTGAAGCTTTCTTT.

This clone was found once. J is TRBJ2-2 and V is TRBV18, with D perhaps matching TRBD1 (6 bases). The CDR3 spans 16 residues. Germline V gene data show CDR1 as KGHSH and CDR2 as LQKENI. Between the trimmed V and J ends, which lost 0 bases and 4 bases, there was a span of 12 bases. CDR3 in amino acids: CASSPPQGRSTGELFF. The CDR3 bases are TGTGCCAGCTCACCACCGCAGGGGCGCAGCACCGGGGAGCTGTTTTTT.

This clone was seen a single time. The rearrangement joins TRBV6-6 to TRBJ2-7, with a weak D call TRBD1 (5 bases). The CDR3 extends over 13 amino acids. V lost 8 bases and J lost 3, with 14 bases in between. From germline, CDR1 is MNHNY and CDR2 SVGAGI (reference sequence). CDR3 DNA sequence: TGTGCCAGCGCACCAGGGTACCACTACGAGCAGTACTTC. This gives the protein CASAPGYHYEQYF.

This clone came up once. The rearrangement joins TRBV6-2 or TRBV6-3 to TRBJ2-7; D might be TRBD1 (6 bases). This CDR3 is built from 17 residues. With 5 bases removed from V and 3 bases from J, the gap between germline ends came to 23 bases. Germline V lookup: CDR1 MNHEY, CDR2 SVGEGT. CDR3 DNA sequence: TGTGCCAGCAGTCCCCAGCCCGGGACAAGGGGACACTACGAGCAGTACTTC. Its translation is CASSPQPGTRGHYEQYF.

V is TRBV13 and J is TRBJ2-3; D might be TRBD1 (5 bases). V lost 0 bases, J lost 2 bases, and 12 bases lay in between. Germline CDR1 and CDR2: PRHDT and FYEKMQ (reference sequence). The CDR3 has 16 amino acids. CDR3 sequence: CASSLGDTLATDTQYF. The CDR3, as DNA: TGTGCCAGCAGCTTAGGGGACACTCTCGCCACAGATACGCAGTATTTT.

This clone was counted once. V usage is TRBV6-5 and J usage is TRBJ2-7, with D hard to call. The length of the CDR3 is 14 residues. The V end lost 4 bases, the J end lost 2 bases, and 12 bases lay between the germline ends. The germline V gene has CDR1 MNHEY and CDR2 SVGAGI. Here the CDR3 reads CASSSPGDPYEQYF. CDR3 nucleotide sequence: TGTGCCAGCAGTTCCCCGGGTGATCCCTACGAGCAGTACTTC.

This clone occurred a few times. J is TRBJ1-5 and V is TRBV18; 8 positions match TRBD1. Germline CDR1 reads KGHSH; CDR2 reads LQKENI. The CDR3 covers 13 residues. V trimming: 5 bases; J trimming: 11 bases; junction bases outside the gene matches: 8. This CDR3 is CASSVGDRQTQHF. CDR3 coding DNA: TGTGCCAGCTCAGTGGGGGACAGGCAGACCCAGCATTTT.

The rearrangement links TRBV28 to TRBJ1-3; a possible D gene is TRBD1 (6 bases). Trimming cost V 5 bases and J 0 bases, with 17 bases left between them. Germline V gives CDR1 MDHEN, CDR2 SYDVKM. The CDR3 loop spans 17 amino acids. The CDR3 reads CASSPDNGQFSGNTIYF. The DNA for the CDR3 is TGTGCCAGCAGTCCCGATAATGGACAGTTCTCTGGAAACACCATATATTTT.

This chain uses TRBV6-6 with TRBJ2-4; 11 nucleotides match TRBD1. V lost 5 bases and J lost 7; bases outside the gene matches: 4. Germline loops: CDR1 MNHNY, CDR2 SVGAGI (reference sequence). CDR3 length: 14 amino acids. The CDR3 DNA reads TGTGCCAGCAGTGAGGGACAGGGGGGGAACATTCAGTACTTC. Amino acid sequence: CASSEGQGGNIQYF.

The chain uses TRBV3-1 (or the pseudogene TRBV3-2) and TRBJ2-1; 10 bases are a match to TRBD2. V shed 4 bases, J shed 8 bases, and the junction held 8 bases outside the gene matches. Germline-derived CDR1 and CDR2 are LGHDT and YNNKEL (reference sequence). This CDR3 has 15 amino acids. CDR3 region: CASSLRLAGAHEQFF. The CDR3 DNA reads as TGTGCCAGCAGCCTCCGTCTAGCGGGAGCCCATGAGCAGTTCTTC.